This is a list of T cell receptor beta chains from one sample in a study. In TCRdb, the RT-PCR reads were re-called with MiXCR into one record per CDR3 protein. The repertoire has about 680,000 distinct CDR3 sequences, approximately 15% of them found once; the top ten carry 3.6%. Sequences were obtained from memory CD4+ T cells from blood. These receptors all come from a female donor in good health, serving as a healthy control. Each CDR3 is given with its conserved first and last residue. Fields, in order: V gene, J gene, CDR3 protein.

V: TRBV29-1; J: TRBJ1-4; CDR3: CSVADRGREKLFF
V: TRBV14; J: TRBJ2-1; CDR3: CASSQDRGRLPPINEQFF
V: TRBV7-6; J: TRBJ2-5; CDR3: CASSKPGTQYF
V: TRBV6-2/TRBV6-3; J: TRBJ2-3; CDR3: CASIRAGEDTQYF
V: TRBV20-1; J: TRBJ2-2; CDR3: CSARMIPRQNTGELFF
V: TRBV12-3/TRBV12-4; J: TRBJ2-4; CDR3: CASSQGFGIQYF
V: TRBV2; J: TRBJ2-3; CDR3: CASSDGSAGHIDTQYF
V: TRBV12-3/TRBV12-4; J: TRBJ1-1; CDR3: CASSSIKTGGGTEAFF
V: TRBV20-1; J: TRBJ2-1; CDR3: CGVARGDEQFF
V: TRBV9; J: TRBJ2-1; CDR3: CASTPAGTRGDNEQFF
V: TRBV7-9; J: TRBJ2-7; CDR3: CASSTMDRAYEQYF
V: TRBV7-3; J: TRBJ1-2; CDR3: CATRVGGANGYTF
V: TRBV28; J: TRBJ1-5; CDR3: CASSLPGAHQPQHF
V: TRBV7-2; J: TRBJ2-5; CDR3: CASSVFQWVGETQYF
V: TRBV20-1; J: TRBJ2-7; CDR3: CSAPGERDGPYEQYF
V: TRBV6-5; J: TRBJ1-1; CDR3: CASSYSMRVDTEAFF
V: TRBV12-3/TRBV12-4; J: TRBJ1-1; CDR3: CASSFSYLLGTEAFF
V: TRBV20-1; J: TRBJ2-3; CDR3: CSANEGFLGGTQYF
V: TRBV20-1; J: TRBJ1-5; CDR3: CSARGTASSQPQHF
V: TRBV10-3; J: TRBJ2-3; CDR3: CAIRDHSAKADTQYF
V: TRBV5-1; J: TRBJ2-5; CDR3: CASSPPGNQETQYF
V: TRBV5-1; J: TRBJ2-2; CDR3: CASSPGHPNTGELFF
V: TRBV5-6; J: TRBJ2-3; CDR3: CASASVRRGDTQYF
V: TRBV6-1; J: TRBJ1-1; CDR3: CASSVGVNTEAFF
V: TRBV5-6; J: TRBJ1-5; CDR3: CASSVGAGVGNQPQHF
V: TRBV20-1; J: TRBJ2-5; CDR3: CSALDSQADGWETQYF
V: TRBV20-1; J: TRBJ1-6; CDR3: CSPGVADSPLHF
V: TRBV6-1; J: TRBJ2-7; CDR3: CASNGPPGQKYEQYF
V: TRBV7-9; J: TRBJ1-1; CDR3: CASSLWLTTNTEAFF
V: TRBV7-8; J: TRBJ2-7; CDR3: CASSWGGGPNEQYF
V: TRBV11-1; J: TRBJ1-1; CDR3: CASRDRFLNTEAFF
V: TRBV20-1; J: TRBJ1-2; CDR3: CSARTGRDGYTF
V: TRBV20-1; J: TRBJ2-7; CDR3: CSVNSRGLNEQYF
V: TRBV28; J: TRBJ2-7; CDR3: CASSFTGGDYEQYF
V: TRBV6-1; J: TRBJ2-7; CDR3: CASSVGQGGSYEQYF
V: TRBV19; J: TRBJ2-7; CDR3: CASSPRWDSYYEQYF
V: TRBV20-1; J: TRBJ2-1; CDR3: CSARGGWNEQFF
V: TRBV10-3; J: TRBJ2-1; CDR3: CAISVTRRTGGYNEQFF
V: TRBV20-1; J: TRBJ1-2; CDR3: CSARDGGAFGGYTF
V: TRBV7-9; J: TRBJ1-2; CDR3: CASSLVDRGDGYTF
V: TRBV20-1; J: TRBJ2-7; CDR3: CSANTLAGGGDEKYF
V: TRBV20-1; J: TRBJ2-2; CDR3: CSARQSGELFF
V: TRBV10-3; J: TRBJ2-6; CDR3: CAITQRATRSSGANVLTF
V: TRBV6-2/TRBV6-3; J: TRBJ2-1; CDR3: CASSHRVGHYNEQFF
V: TRBV25-1; J: TRBJ1-3; CDR3: CASSEFRDRGFRSGNTIYF
V: TRBV6-1; J: TRBJ1-5; CDR3: CASSWSVLRPQHF
V: TRBV7-9; J: TRBJ2-1; CDR3: CASSLGEGKGQNEQFF
V: TRBV20-1; J: TRBJ2-5; CDR3: CSASNPQSETQYF
V: TRBV5-1; J: TRBJ1-1; CDR3: CASSFNHDTEAFF
V: TRBV28; J: TRBJ2-7; CDR3: CASSRGGSGVYEQYF
V: TRBV18; J: TRBJ2-3; CDR3: CASSPRGTSGSSDTQYF
V: TRBV5-6; J: TRBJ1-5; CDR3: CASSAGRGINQPQHF